This TCR beta chain appears in the sequencing data of a study of identical twins. Germline values: CDR1 SQVTM, CDR2 ANQGSEA. Trimming cost V 4 bases and J 4 bases, with 8 bases left between them. This CDR3 is 12 amino acids long. A few counts support this clonotype. From the 5' RACE reads, TCRdb called clonotypes with MiXCR, one entry per CDR3 protein. The sample records more than 600,000 distinct CDR3 sequences, around a sixth being singletons. The same sample was also used in a study of T cells expressing NK-cell markers. That paper states: Only alpha-beta TCR T cells were sorted in several experiments, using an anti-gamma-delta TCR antibody. Clones of NKG2C+ T cells that had expanded were of unclear HCMV specificity.

Sample: PBMCs. This receptor was obtained from a woman under 30 in good health. V is TRBV29-1 and J is TRBJ2-4; the D is unclear. This CDR3 reads CSVVWQKNIQYF. In nucleotides, the CDR3 is TGCAGCGTTGTTTGGCAGAAAAACATTCAGTACTTC.